This TCR beta chain was sequenced for a study of cytomegalovirus exposure and HLA in healthy donors. Study results and caveats: When analyzed later, a missense DCLRE1C variant was found to be linked to TCR beta V- and J-gene trimming.

The CDR3 is made up of 16 amino acids. Germline V gives CDR1 SGHTA, CDR2 FQGNSA. V was pared by 4 bases and J by 8 bases, with 15 bases of the junction left unmatched. The PCR was carried out with 60 Vbeta primers and 13 Jbeta primers. Generated by immunoSEQ multiplex PCR, the TCRdb table keeps only in-frame clones and is missing some. The profile covers about 160,000 clones, with 80% to 85% appearing a single time and approximately 2% taken by the ten largest. With respect to this clone: Its specificity is unknown.

The sequencing input was PBMCs. The sequence was obtained from a man aged 18 to 35 in good health and CMV-seronegative. V is TRBV7-2 and J is TRBJ2-3; 7 positions match TRBD2. The CDR3 loop reads CASSSQGTNPGGTQYF. CDR3 sequence (DNA): TGTGCCAGCAGCTCTCAAGGGACTAACCCCGGGGGTACGCAGTATTTT.